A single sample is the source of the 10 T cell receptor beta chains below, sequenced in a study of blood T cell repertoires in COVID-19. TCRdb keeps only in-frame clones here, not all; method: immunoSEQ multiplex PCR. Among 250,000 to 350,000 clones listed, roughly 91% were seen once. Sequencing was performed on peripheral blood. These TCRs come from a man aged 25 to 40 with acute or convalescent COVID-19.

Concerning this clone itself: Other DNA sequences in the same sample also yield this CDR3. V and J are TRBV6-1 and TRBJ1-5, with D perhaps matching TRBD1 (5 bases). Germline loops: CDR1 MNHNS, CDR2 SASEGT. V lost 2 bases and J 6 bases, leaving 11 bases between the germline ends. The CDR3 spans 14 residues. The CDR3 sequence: CASSEQGVGQPQHF. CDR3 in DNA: TGTGCCAGCAGTGAACAGGGTGTCGGTCAGCCCCAGCATTTT.

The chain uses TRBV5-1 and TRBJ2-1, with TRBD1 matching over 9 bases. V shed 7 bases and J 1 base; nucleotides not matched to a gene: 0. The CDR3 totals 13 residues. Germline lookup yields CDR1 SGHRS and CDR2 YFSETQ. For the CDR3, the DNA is TGCGCCAGCGACAGGGGGTCCTACAATGAGCAGTTCTTC. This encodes CASDRGSYNEQFF.

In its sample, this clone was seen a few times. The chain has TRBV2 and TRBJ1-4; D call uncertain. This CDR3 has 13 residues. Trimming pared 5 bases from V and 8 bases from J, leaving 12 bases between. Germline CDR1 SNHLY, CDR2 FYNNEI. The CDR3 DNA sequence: TGTGCCAGCAGTTCTCCGGGTGGCGAAAAACTGTTTTTT. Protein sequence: CASSSPGGEKLFF.

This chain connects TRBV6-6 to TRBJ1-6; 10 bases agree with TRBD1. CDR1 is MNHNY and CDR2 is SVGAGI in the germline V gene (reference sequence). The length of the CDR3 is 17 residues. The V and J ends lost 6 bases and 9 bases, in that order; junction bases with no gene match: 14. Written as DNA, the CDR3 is TGTGCCAGCAGCCGAAGACAGGGGGCGTCTTTTGGTTCACCCCTCCACTTT. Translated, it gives CASSRRQGASFGSPLHF.

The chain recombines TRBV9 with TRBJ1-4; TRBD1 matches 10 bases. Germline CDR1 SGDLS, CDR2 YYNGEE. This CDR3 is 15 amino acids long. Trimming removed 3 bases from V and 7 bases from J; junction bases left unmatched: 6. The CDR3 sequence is CASSARQGAGEKLFF. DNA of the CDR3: TGTGCCAGCAGCGCCCGACAGGGGGCAGGTGAAAAACTGTTTTTT. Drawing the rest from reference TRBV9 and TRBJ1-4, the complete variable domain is DSGVTQTPKHLITATGQRVTLRCSPRSGDLSVYWYQQSLDQGLQFLIQYYNGEERAKGNILERFSAQQFPDLHSELNLSSLELGDSALYFCASSARQGAGEKLFFGSGTQLSVL.

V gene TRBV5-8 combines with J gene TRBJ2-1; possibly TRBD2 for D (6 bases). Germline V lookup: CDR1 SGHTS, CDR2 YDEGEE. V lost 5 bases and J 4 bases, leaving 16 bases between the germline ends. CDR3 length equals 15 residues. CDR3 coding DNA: TGTGCCAGCAGGCTCCATTGGGGGGTTTACAATGAGCAGTTCTTC. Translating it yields CASRLHWGVYNEQFF. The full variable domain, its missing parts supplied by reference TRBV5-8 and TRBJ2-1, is EAGVTQSPTHLIKTRGQQATLRCSPISGHTSVYWYQQALGLGLQFLLWYDEGEERNRGNFPPRFSGRQFPNYSSELNVNALELEDSALYLCASRLHWGVYNEQFFGPGTRLTVL.

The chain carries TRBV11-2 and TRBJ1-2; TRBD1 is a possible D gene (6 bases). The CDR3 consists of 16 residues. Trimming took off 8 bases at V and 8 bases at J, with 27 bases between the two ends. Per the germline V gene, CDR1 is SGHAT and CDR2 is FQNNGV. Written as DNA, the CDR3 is TGTGCCAGCGGAACTTTCAGAAGGGGGTTATTGGGAGGCTACACCTTC. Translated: CASGTFRRGLLGGYTF.

CDR3 in amino acids: CASSPLGGAVADTQYF. The CDR3, as DNA: TGTGCCAGCAGTCCTCTGGGGGGGGCTGTCGCAGATACGCAGTATTTT. This chain joins TRBV14 and TRBJ2-3, with D perhaps TRBD2 (7 bases). The germline V gene has CDR1 SGHDN and CDR2 FVKESK. The germline V and J ends were trimmed by 6 bases and 4 bases, with 20 bases remaining between them. The CDR3 has 16 amino acids.

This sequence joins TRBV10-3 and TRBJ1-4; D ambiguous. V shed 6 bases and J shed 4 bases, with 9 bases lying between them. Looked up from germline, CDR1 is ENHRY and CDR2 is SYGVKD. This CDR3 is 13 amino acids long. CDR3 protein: CAISTENNEKLFF. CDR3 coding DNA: TGTGCCATCAGCACGGAGAATAATGAAAAACTGTTTTTT.

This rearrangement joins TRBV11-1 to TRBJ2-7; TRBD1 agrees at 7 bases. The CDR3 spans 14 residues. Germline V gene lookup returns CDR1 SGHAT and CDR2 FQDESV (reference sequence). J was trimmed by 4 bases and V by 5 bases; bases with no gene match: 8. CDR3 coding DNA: TGTGCCAGCAGCCCAGACAGGGTAAAATACGAGCAGTACTTC. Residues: CASSPDRVKYEQYF.